A single sample is the source of the 27 T cell receptor beta chains below, sequenced in a study of a mutant IDH1 vaccine in newly diagnosed glioma (dated by TCRdb to about 2021). These TCRs' antigens remain unknown. This specimen's time point label, interpreted: week 35, safety follow-up. Each vaccine dose, consisting of 300 ug of a 20-mer mutant IDH1 peptide in Montanide, was administered subcutaneously with topical imiquimod. Library construction relied on the immunoSEQ multiplex PCR assay. Sourced from immuneACCESS, this table was stored by TCRdb with only in-frame sequences that have V and J called. A share of the clones is absent; for the studies checked, an unresolved V gene accounts for under half, and the remainder has no known explanation. In this sample the table shows about 54,000 clones, around 84% of which occur a single time. Approximately 4.5% of the sample comes from the top ten.

This material consisted of PBMCs, taken from a glioma patient whose treatment included an IDH1 peptide vaccine. The receptors shown here come from a woman aged 18-29 years with glioma.

This clone was found once. CDR3 in amino acids: CARSLAGSGYCYGYTF. CDR3 in DNA: TGTGCCAGAAGCTTGGCCGGTAGCGGGTATTGTTATGGCTACACCTTC. This sequence joins TRBV5-3 and TRBJ1-2, with unresolved D. TRBV5-3 is designated an ORF whose function remains uncertain. The germline V and J ends were trimmed by 0 bases and 5 bases, with 17 bases remaining between them. The CDR3 runs 16 residues.

The chain has TRBV6-4 and TRBJ2-1; TRBD2 might be the D (6 bases). This CDR3 spans 15 amino acids. Germline V gene sequence: CDR1 MRHNA, CDR2 SNTAGT. Between the trimmed V and J ends, which lost 8 bases and 4 bases, there was a span of 18 bases. The DNA for the CDR3 is TGTGCCAGCTCCGCCGGCGGAGGGGCTTACAATGAGCAGTTCTTC. It translates to CASSAGGGAYNEQFF.

This chain's CDR3 is CASSVVGGTFEQFF. CDR3 bases: TGTGCCAGCAGCGTAGTCGGCGGGACGTTTGAGCAGTTCTTC. The chain recombines TRBV9 with TRBJ2-1; perhaps TRBD2 as D (6 bases). With 0 bases removed from V and 9 bases from J, the gap between germline ends came to 13 bases. CDR1 is SGDLS, CDR2 YYNGEE, per germline. CDR3 length equals 14 residues.

The rearrangement links TRBV19 to TRBJ1-5; D possibly corresponds to TRBD1 (5 bases). This CDR3 has 12 residues. The ends were cut back, 7 bases at V and 9 bases at J, with 13 bases in the middle. CDR1 LNHDA and CDR2 SQIVND come from the germline V gene (reference sequence). CDR3: CASTLGGTPQHF. The CDR3 region has the DNA TGTGCCAGTACATTGGGGGGTACGCCCCAGCATTTT.

The CDR3 is CASSYSPTDYEQYF. In DNA, the CDR3 is TGTGCCAGCAGTTATTCCCCGACAGACTACGAGCAGTACTTC. The genes are TRBV6-6 and TRBJ2-7, with D possibly being TRBD1 (5 bases). Germline lookup yields CDR1 MNHNY and CDR2 SVGAGI (reference sequence). This CDR3 region has 14 residues. Trimming shortened V by 3 bases and J by 3 bases, and 12 bases separated the two germline ends.

The chain recombines TRBV11-3 with TRBJ1-3; D not resolved. CDR3 length: 15 amino acids. Germline assignment: CDR1 SGHNT and CDR2 YENEEA. V was trimmed by 1 base and J by 0 bases, leaving 7 bases between them. The DNA for the CDR3 is TGTGCCAGCAGCTTAGCCCGGGCCTCTGGAAACACCATATATTTT. Protein sequence: CASSLARASGNTIYF.

The J gene is TRBJ2-7, the V gene TRBV5-6; 10 bases agree with TRBD1. The CDR3 length is 15 residues. The ends lost 4 bases at V and 6 bases at J; junction bases unmatched: 10. Germline V gene sequence: CDR1 SGHDT, CDR2 YYEEEE. CDR3 sequence reads: CASSPEDRGEAEQYF. The CDR3 nucleotides are TGTGCCAGCAGCCCTGAGGACAGGGGGGAAGCCGAGCAGTACTTC.

The chain uses TRBV13 and TRBJ2-3; no firm D call. Germline loops: CDR1 PRHDT, CDR2 FYEKMQ (reference sequence). V lost 5 bases and J 4 bases, leaving 7 bases between the germline ends. This CDR3 contains 12 residues. Here the CDR3 reads CASSRGADTQYF. Written as DNA, the CDR3 is TGTGCCAGCAGCCGTGGGGCAGATACGCAGTATTTT.

The gene calls are TRBV6-5 and TRBJ1-1; perhaps TRBD1 as D (5 bases). CDR1 is MNHEY, CDR2 SVGAGI, per germline. The CDR3 is made up of 13 amino acids. Between the trimmed V and J ends, which lost 2 bases and 1 base, there was a span of 5 bases. CDR3 sequence: CASSYRGNTEAFF. The CDR3 region has the DNA TGTGCCAGCAGTTACAGGGGGAACACTGAAGCTTTCTTT.

This rearrangement joins TRBV19 to TRBJ2-2, with D perhaps assigned TRBD1 or TRBD2 (6 bases each). V lost 1 base, J lost 5 bases, and 14 bases lay in between. Germline loops: CDR1 LNHDA, CDR2 SQIVND (reference sequence). The CDR3 consists of 16 residues. CDR3 residues: CASSIVSGGGTGELFF. CDR3 bases: TGTGCCAGTAGTATAGTATCCGGGGGCGGAACCGGGGAGCTGTTTTTT.

In DNA form, the CDR3 reads TGTGCCAGCAGCTTCAGGCAGGCTATTTCGGCCTACGAGCAGTACTTC. Translated, it gives CASSFRQAISAYEQYF. The V call is TRBV11-2, the J call TRBJ2-7; D remains ambiguous. Looked up from germline, CDR1 is SGHAT and CDR2 is FQNNGV. Trimming took off 3 bases at V and 2 bases at J, with 17 bases between the two ends. CDR3 length equals 16 residues.

The chain links TRBV6-5 to TRBJ1-2, with 10 bases matching TRBD1. The CDR3 runs to 16 residues. Unmatched junction bases numbered 7, after V lost 3 bases and J lost 3 bases. CDR1 and CDR2 (germline): MNHEY, SVGAGI. CDR3 sequence: CASSYIGDRGHYGYTF. DNA for the CDR3: TGTGCCAGCAGTTATATAGGAGACAGGGGGCACTATGGCTACACCTTC.

V and J are TRBV5-1 and TRBJ1-1; D possibly corresponds to TRBD1 (6 bases). The CDR3 has 14 residues. Germline V gene lookup returns CDR1 SGHRS and CDR2 YFSETQ. Deletions cut 3 bases from V and 5 bases from J, with 14 bases between. The chain's CDR3 is CASSSRGLRTEAFF. Here the CDR3 DNA reads TGCGCCAGCAGCTCCCGGGGGCTTAGGACTGAAGCTTTCTTT.

The CDR3 protein is CASSPTVDTQYF. CDR3 coding DNA: TGTGCCAGCAGCCCAACGGTGGATACGCAGTATTTT. The V call is TRBV11-2, the J call TRBJ2-3; unclear D gene. The CDR3 length is 12 residues. The germline V and J ends were trimmed by 5 bases and 6 bases, with 9 bases remaining between them. Germline CDR1 SGHAT, CDR2 FQNNGV.

This chain joins TRBV29-1 and TRBJ2-7; 7 bases fit TRBD1. The CDR3 is made up of 12 amino acids. CDR1 and CDR2 from the germline V gene are SQVTM and ANQGSEA. J gave up 3 bases and V 5 bases, and 4 bases lay outside the gene matches. The CDR3 DNA reads as TGCAGCGTTCCCAGGGACAGCTACGAGCAGTACTTC. Its translation: CSVPRDSYEQYF.

The chain links TRBV6-5 to TRBJ2-1, with TRBD1 matching 10 bases. The length of the CDR3 is 14 residues. V shed 6 bases, J shed 7 bases, and the junction held 6 bases outside the gene matches. The germline V gene encodes CDR1 MNHEY and CDR2 SVGAGI. CDR3 sequence: CASRLDRGRNEQFF. CDR3 sequence (DNA): TGTGCCAGCAGACTAGACAGGGGGCGAAATGAGCAGTTCTTC.

The rearrangement joins TRBV9 to TRBJ1-1, with D perhaps TRBD1 (6 bases). V was clipped by 3 bases and J by 1 base, with 16 bases between them. CDR3 length: 16 amino acids. The germline CDR1 and CDR2 sequences are SGDLS and YYNGEE. The CDR3 nucleotides read TGTGCCAGCAGCGCGGCATGGGGGGCGCCGAACACTGAAGCTTTCTTT. This encodes CASSAAWGAPNTEAFF.

The gene calls are TRBV7-9 and TRBJ2-7; unclear D gene. The CDR3 extends over 16 amino acids. Per the germline V gene, CDR1 is SEHNR and CDR2 is FQNEAQ (reference sequence). The ends were cut back, 1 base at V and 2 bases at J, with 15 bases in the middle. CDR3 in DNA: TGTGCCAGCAGCTTAGATCTCTCCCTTTCGGCCTACGAGCAGTACTTC. It codes for CASSLDLSLSAYEQYF.

The chain is built from TRBV5-1 and TRBJ1-5; a possible D gene is TRBD1 (6 bases). V was pared by 0 bases and J by 1 base, with 8 bases between. This CDR3 is built from 15 residues. Germline CDR1 SGHRS, CDR2 YFSETQ. The CDR3 here is CASSLGGASNQPQHF. The CDR3 DNA reads TGCGCCAGCAGCTTGGGGGGGGCGAGCAATCAGCCCCAGCATTTT.

This clone occurred once. The chain is built from TRBV6-5 and TRBJ1-1; a weak D match, TRBD1 (5 bases). The CDR3 runs 12 residues. Trimming removed 4 bases from V and 5 bases from J, with 8 bases in between. Germline CDR1 is MNHEY and CDR2 is SVGAGI. CDR3 nucleotides: TGTGCCAGCAGTTCCGGGGCAACTGAAGCTTTCTTT. Residues: CASSSGATEAFF.

This rearrangement joins TRBV7-8 to TRBJ2-1, with 13 bases aligning to TRBD2. The length of the CDR3 is 20 residues. The germline gives CDR1 SGHVS, CDR2 FQNEAQ. V lost 3 bases to trimming and J lost 1 base; unmatched junction nucleotides: 12. CDR3 nucleotide sequence: TGTGCCAGCAGCTTTGTCTGGACTAGCGGGAGTATTACGTCCTACAATGAGCAGTTCTTC. Amino acids: CASSFVWTSGSITSYNEQFF.

A single count supports this clone. V and J are TRBV29-1 and TRBJ2-7; D gene ambiguous. Trimming took 4 bases from V and 7 from J, leaving 14 bases between them. The CDR3 covers 12 residues. CDR1 and CDR2 from the germline V gene are SQVTM and ANQGSEA. CDR3 region: CSVVTGVGEQYF. CDR3 DNA sequence: TGCAGCGTTGTCACGGGTGTTGGTGAGCAGTACTTC.

In nucleotides, the CDR3 is TGTGCCAGCAGCTCCTTGGGGACCTCCACAGATACGCAGTATTTT. Translating gives CASSSLGTSTDTQYF. The chain carries TRBV7-2 and TRBJ2-3; perhaps D is TRBD1 or TRBD2 (5 bases each). The V gene's germline CDR1 is SGHTA and CDR2 FQGNSA. Trimming stripped 4 bases from V and 2 bases from J, with 13 bases between. CDR3 length equals 15 residues.

The chain carries TRBV13 and TRBJ2-3; possibly TRBD2 for D (7 bases). CDR3 length: 16 residues. Per germline, CDR1 PRHDT and CDR2 FYEKMQ (reference sequence). The V end lost 6 bases, the J end lost 4 bases, and 20 bases lay between the germline ends. DNA for the CDR3: TGTGCCAGCAGTGTGGGGGGCGGGAGTCGGGCAGATACGCAGTATTTT. Encoded protein: CASSVGGGSRADTQYF.

The CDR3 protein is CASSDGTGGYEQYF. The CDR3, as DNA: TGTGCCAGCAGTGACGGGACAGGGGGTTACGAGCAGTACTTC. The chain couples TRBV6-1 to TRBJ2-7, with 11 positions matching TRBD1. The germline CDR1 and CDR2 sequences are MNHNS and SASEGT. Trimming removed 3 bases from V and 4 bases from J; junction bases left unmatched: 2. This CDR3 is built from 14 residues.

The V gene is TRBV2, the J gene TRBJ2-2, with D tentatively TRBD2 (6 bases). V was cut by 4 bases and J by 6 bases, with 12 bases left in between. CDR3 length: 14 amino acids. The V gene's germline CDR1 is SNHLY and CDR2 FYNNEI. CDR3 nucleotide sequence: TGTGCCAGCAGTGGACTAGTAAGGTCCGGGGAGCTGTTTTTT. Its protein product is CASSGLVRSGELFF. Based on the CDR3 plus reference TRBV2 and TRBJ2-2, the full variable domain is EPEVTQTPSHQVTQMGQEVILRCVPISNHLYFYWYRQILGQKVEFLVSFYNNEISEKSEIFDDQFSVERPDGSNFTLKIRSTKLEDSAMYFCASSGLVRSGELFFGEGSRLTVL.

CDR3 bases: TGTGCCAGCAGTGAAGTTTCCGGGCGGGACGAGCAGTACTTC. Residues: CASSEVSGRDEQYF. This chain connects TRBV6-1 to TRBJ2-7; tentatively, D is TRBD2 (5 bases). The length of the CDR3 is 14 residues. The germline V gene has CDR1 MNHNS and CDR2 SASEGT. V dropped 1 base and J dropped 5 bases, with 12 bases sitting between them.